Listed below are T cell receptor beta chains from one sample, sequenced in a study of blood T cell repertoires in COVID-19. Sequencing was performed with immunoSEQ multiplex PCR; in TCRdb, only in-frame clones are kept and a portion is missing. This table holds over 70,000 clones, approximately 77% found once. Material: peripheral blood. The receptor set was obtained from a woman older than 75 with acute or convalescent COVID-19. Each CDR3 is given with its conserved first and last residue. D genes are given only for firm matches. Clone size is given for some rows only: seen once, a few or many times, or a class if the clone is expanded.

CDR3	DNA	size	D	V	J
CASGDHTEAFF	TGTGCCAGCGGAGACCACACTGAAGCTTTCTTT	few	.	TRBV2	TRBJ1-1
CIGGGRNEKLFF	TGTATTGGGGGCGGTCGAAATGAAAAACTGTTTTTT	.	.	TRBV30	TRBJ1-4
CASLNGGNYGYTF	TGTGCCAGCCTCAACGGGGGAAACTATGGCTACACCTTC	.	.	TRBV28	TRBJ1-2
CASSGGQLPGGYTF	TGTGCCAGCAGTGGGGGACAGTTGCCTGGGGGCTACACCTTC	.	TRBD1	TRBV2	TRBJ1-2
CASREDRGPQETQYF	TGCGCCAGCAGAGAAGACAGGGGGCCTCAAGAGACCCAGTACTTC	.	TRBD1	TRBV10-2	TRBJ2-5
CASSFTAPRQGLFEKLFF	TGTGCCAGCAGCTTCACGGCCCCCCGACAGGGACTTTTTGAAAAACTGTTTTTT	.	TRBD1	TRBV7-9	TRBJ1-4
CASSFRGETQYF	TGTGCCAGCAGCTTCCGAGGGGAGACCCAGTACTTC	.	.	TRBV7-9	TRBJ2-5
CASSLTTAGELFF	TGTGCTAGCAGCCTAACGACAGCCGGGGAGCTGTTTTTT	.	.	TRBV7-7	TRBJ2-2
CASSIGDPGGNEQFF	TGTGCCAGTAGTATAGGTGACCCGGGGGGGAATGAGCAGTTCTTC	.	TRBD2	TRBV19	TRBJ2-1
CASSPVTGGHYGYTF	TGTGCCAGCTCACCTGTAACAGGGGGGCACTATGGCTACACCTTC	.	TRBD1	TRBV18	TRBJ1-2
CASSLDSAQETQYF	TGTGCCAGTAGTTTGGACTCAGCCCAAGAGACCCAGTACTTC	.	.	TRBV19	TRBJ2-5
CASRVGDYNTEAFF	TGTGCCAGCAGAGTAGGGGACTACAACACTGAAGCTTTCTTT	.	.	TRBV7-2	TRBJ1-1
CASSFGGYTDTQYF	TGCGCCAGCAGCTTTGGGGGGTACACAGATACGCAGTATTTT	few	.	TRBV5-1	TRBJ2-3
CASSPRSNTEAFF	TGTGCCAGCAGCCCCAGATCGAACACTGAAGCTTTCTTT	.	.	TRBV7-3	TRBJ1-1
CASSLEQDEQFF	TGCGCCAGCAGCTTGGAGCAGGATGAGCAGTTCTTC	many	.	TRBV5-1	TRBJ2-1
CASSPRTVPFYEQYF	TGTGCCAGCAGCCCCCGGACAGTGCCGTTCTACGAGCAGTACTTC	.	.	TRBV7-9	TRBJ2-7
CATRQDTGELFF	TGTGCCACCCGACAGGACACCGGGGAGCTGTTTTTT	once	.	TRBV2	TRBJ2-2
CASSLVPVQETQYF	TGTGCCAGCAGTTTAGTACCAGTCCAAGAGACCCAGTACTTC	.	.	TRBV28	TRBJ2-5
CASSFGVGEGTQYF	TGTGCCAGCAGTTTCGGGGTGGGCGAAGGGACCCAGTACTTC	.	.	TRBV28	TRBJ2-5
CASSYGLASFQETQYF	TGCGCCAGCAGCTACGGACTAGCGTCGTTTCAAGAGACCCAGTACTTC	once	TRBD2	TRBV5-1	TRBJ2-5
CASSSAGTGDEKLFF	TGTGCCAGCAGTTCAGCCGGGACAGGGGACGAAAAACTGTTTTTT	.	TRBD1	TRBV6-2/TRBV6-3	TRBJ1-4
CASSQDEDRGAQPQHF	TGCGCCAGCAGCCAAGATGAGGACAGGGGAGCTCAGCCCCAGCATTTT	.	TRBD1	TRBV4-1	TRBJ1-5
CASSVGLAGIWETQYF	TGTGCCAGCAGTGTCGGACTAGCGGGGATTTGGGAGACCCAGTACTTC	few	TRBD2	TRBV2	TRBJ2-5
CASSLGSSGTSDTQYF	TGTGCCAGCAGCTTAGGATCTAGCGGGACTTCGGATACGCAGTATTTT	few	TRBD2	TRBV7-8	TRBJ2-3
CASSYADRGRDGYTF	TGTGCCAGCAGTTATGCGGACAGGGGAAGAGATGGCTACACCTTC	.	TRBD1	TRBV6-5	TRBJ1-2
CASSGLGGSTDTQYF	TGTGCCAGCAGTGGACTAGGTGGTAGCACAGATACGCAGTATTTT	.	TRBD2	TRBV28	TRBJ2-3
CATYPQEGADYGYTF	TGTGCCACCTACCCACAGGAGGGCGCCGACTATGGCTACACCTTC	.	.	TRBV6-5	TRBJ1-2
CASSLQGAGIAKNIQYF	TGTGCCAGCAGTTTACAGGGGGCCGGAATAGCCAAAAACATTCAGTACTTC	.	TRBD1	TRBV28	TRBJ2-4
CASSVDENGYTF	TGTGCCAGCAGCGTAGATGAGAATGGCTACACCTTC	.	.	TRBV9	TRBJ1-2
CASSIENSHSPLHF	TGTGCCAGTAGTATAGAGAACAGCCATTCACCCCTCCACTTT	.	.	TRBV19	TRBJ1-6
CASSDEGQPQHF	TGTGCCAGCAGTGATGAGGGTCAGCCCCAGCATTTT	.	.	TRBV6-1	TRBJ1-5
CASSQRGFYGYTF	TGTGCCAGCAGCCAAAGGGGGTTCTATGGCTACACCTTC	.	.	TRBV3-1/TRBV3-2	TRBJ1-2
CASSRGHRPYGYTF	TGCGCCAGCAGTCGGGGGCACAGACCCTATGGCTACACCTTC	many	.	TRBV23-1	TRBJ1-2
CASSKAGEETQYF	TGTGCCAGTAGTAAGGCGGGGGAAGAGACCCAGTACTTC	.	TRBD2	TRBV19	TRBJ2-5
CASRDRNYGYTF	TGTGCCAGCAGGGACAGAAACTATGGCTACACCTTC	.	.	TRBV6-5	TRBJ1-2
CASSQVWVQGAYEQFF	TGTGCCAGCAGCCAGGTTTGGGTCCAGGGGGCATATGAGCAGTTCTTC	once	TRBD1	TRBV4-2	TRBJ2-1
CASSQRDRDYGYTF	TGTGCCAGCTCTCAGAGGGACAGGGACTATGGCTACACCTTC	.	TRBD1	TRBV6-5	TRBJ1-2
CASSERVSGANVLTF	TGTGCCAGCAGTGAAAGAGTCTCTGGGGCCAACGTCCTGACTTTC	.	.	TRBV2	TRBJ2-6
CATTGTGSYTQYF	TGTGCCACGACCGGGACAGGGTCATATACGCAGTATTTT	.	TRBD1	TRBV10-3	TRBJ2-3
CASSQGARSGANVLTF	TGTGCCAGCAGCCAAGGCGCCCGGAGTGGGGCCAACGTCCTGACTTTC	.	.	TRBV3-1/TRBV3-2	TRBJ2-6
CASSLDGGRAEAFF	TGTGCCAGCAGCTTAGACGGGGGGAGGGCTGAAGCTTTCTTT	.	.	TRBV7-3	TRBJ1-1
CASSYGLGFSGNTIYF	TGTGCCAGCAGTTACGGCCTCGGGTTCTCTGGAAACACCATATATTTT	.	.	TRBV6-5	TRBJ1-3
CASSSLAGGPYEQYF	TGTGCCAGCAGCTCTCTAGCGGGGGGGCCCTACGAGCAGTACTTC	.	TRBD2	TRBV7-2	TRBJ2-7
CATSDSGLAGGYSTDTQYF	TGTGCCACCAGTGATTCGGGACTAGCGGGGGGTTATAGCACAGATACGCAGTATTTT	.	TRBD2	TRBV24-1	TRBJ2-3
CASSQGRTQFF	TGTGCCAGCAGCCAGGGCAGAACGCAGTTCTTC	.	.	TRBV3-1/TRBV3-2	TRBJ2-1
CASSHRETQYF	TGTGCCAGCAGTCACCGGGAGACCCAGTACTTC	once	.	TRBV6-2/TRBV6-3	TRBJ2-5
CASSPLRDRAPEAFF	TGTGCCAGCTCACCACTGCGAGACAGGGCCCCTGAAGCTTTCTTT	.	TRBD1	TRBV18	TRBJ1-1
CASSKAGLGSYGYTF	TGTGCCAGCAGCAAGGCGGGGTTAGGGAGCTATGGCTACACCTTC	.	.	TRBV21-1	TRBJ1-2
CASSRDSSYNEQFF	TGTGCCAGCAGCCGGGACTCCTCCTACAATGAGCAGTTCTTC	.	.	TRBV3-1/TRBV3-2	TRBJ2-1
CASSPQGAGGYTF	TGTGCCAGCAGCCCTCAGGGGGCGGGAGGCTACACCTTC	.	TRBD1	TRBV11-2	TRBJ1-2